This T cell receptor (beta chain) came from a study of CD8+ T cells in alopecia areata. General study results and limits: When scalp samples are sequenced, resident alphabeta T cells of normal skin are also captured.

The germline gives CDR1 MNHEY, CDR2 SMNVEV (reference sequence). V was trimmed by 3 bases and J by 3 bases, leaving 12 bases between them. This CDR3 is 14 amino acids long. Peripheral blood and lesional scalp punch biopsies were taken from alopecia areata patients. TCR sequencing used cDNA made by reverse transcription of extracted RNA. Measured with immunoSEQ multiplex PCR; TCRdb has only the in-frame clones, and not every one. Counted here are 100,000 to 150,000 clones, around 45% occurring once; the ten biggest clones make up roughly a tenth. This clone was recorded only once. Its specificity is not known.

V usage is TRBV27 and J usage is TRBJ2-7; D is possibly TRBD1 or TRBD2 (6 bases each). The receptor comes from a human donor with alopecia areata. The sample taken for sequencing was NKG2D-low CD8+ T cells sorted from blood. The CDR3 reads CASSFLGGDYEQYF. CDR3 bases: TGTGCCAGCAGTTTTCTGGGGGGCGACTACGAGCAGTACTTC.